What follows are 27 T cell receptor beta chains derived from one specimen sequenced in a study of cytomegalovirus exposure and HLA in healthy donors. 60 Vbeta and 13 Jbeta primers were used in PCR. Here immunoSEQ multiplex PCR was the method, and the copy in TCRdb shows in-frame clones only, minus some. The sample carries approximately 150,000 clones, 76% recorded once. Sample: PBMCs. All receptors come from a male donor in good health and CMV-seronegative.

CDR3 protein: CASGPSGLAGEPGGTGELFF. CDR3 sequence (DNA): TGTGCTAGTGGTCCCTCGGGACTAGCGGGAGAGCCCGGCGGCACCGGGGAGCTGTTTTTT. The genes are TRBV12-5 and TRBJ2-2; 14 nucleotides line up with TRBD2. CDR3 length: 20 residues. The germline gives CDR1 LGHNT, CDR2 FRNRAP. The J segment lost 4 bases and the V segment lost 5 bases, leaving 15 bases of the junction unmatched.

Turning to this clone: Compared with germline, one end of the junction differs, possibly owing to a read error. The rearrangement links TRBV6-5 to TRBJ1-2, with 8 bases that match TRBD1. Germline CDR1 reads MNHEY; CDR2 reads SVGAGI. The CDR3 runs to 13 residues. CDR3: CAGSAGGHYGYTF. In DNA form, the CDR3 reads TGTGCCGGCAGCGCAGGGGGCCACTATGGCTACACCTTC.

J is TRBJ1-2 and V is TRBV10-3; 7 bases line up with TRBD1. The V and J ends lost 3 bases and 4 bases, in that order; junction bases with no gene match: 14. Germline loops: CDR1 ENHRY, CDR2 SYGVKD. There are 17 residues in the CDR3. As DNA, the CDR3 is TGTGCCATCAGTGATCATGGCTTGACAGGGCTGAGCTATGGCTACACCTTC. Translating gives CAISDHGLTGLSYGYTF.

This clone was observed a handful of times. V and J are TRBV6-6 and TRBJ2-2, with TRBD2 identical over 12 bases. The CDR3 covers 15 residues. CDR1 MNHNY and CDR2 SVGAGI come from the germline V gene (reference sequence). V dropped 4 bases and J dropped 5; count of bases not matched to a gene: 2. The CDR3, as DNA: TGTGCCAGCAGTTCACTAGCGGGAGGAACCGGGGAGCTGTTTTTT. Its protein product is CASSSLAGGTGELFF.

This rearrangement joins TRBV19 to TRBJ2-1; 9 bases align to TRBD1. Germline CDR1 reads LNHDA; CDR2 reads SQIVND (reference sequence). This CDR3 region has 13 residues. With V trimmed by 9 bases and J by 3 bases, 3 bases remained unmatched. CDR3: CASRQGGYNEQFF. Written as DNA, the CDR3 is TGTGCCAGCCGACAGGGGGGCTACAATGAGCAGTTCTTC.

The J gene is TRBJ1-3, the V gene TRBV5-1; no clear D gene. Germline V gene lookup returns CDR1 SGHRS and CDR2 YFSETQ. V was pared by 4 bases and J by 5 bases, with 13 bases between. The CDR3 runs to 14 residues. CDR3 DNA sequence: TGCGCCAGCAGCCCGGAACCCGACAGAAACACCATATATTTT. Translating it yields CASSPEPDRNTIYF.

The rearrangement joins TRBV30 to TRBJ2-3; perhaps TRBD1 as D (6 bases). Germline CDR1 is GTSNPN and CDR2 is SVGIG (reference sequence). Trimming stripped 0 bases from V and 5 bases from J, with 12 bases between. The CDR3 runs to 14 residues. The CDR3 nucleotides are TGTGCCTGGAGTGTTTGGGGGCCGGGAGATACGCAGTATTTT. Encoded protein: CAWSVWGPGDTQYF.

The chain employs TRBV28 and TRBJ2-6; 10 positions match TRBD1. J lost 3 bases, V lost 6 bases, and 8 bases had no gene match. This CDR3 contains 17 residues. Germline CDR1 MDHEN, CDR2 SYDVKM. The CDR3 bases are TGTGCCAGCAGGGTGGGACAGGGGATGGGTGGGGCCAACGTCCTGACTTTC. Amino acids: CASRVGQGMGGANVLTF.

The CDR3 loop is CASSVEGGVNNEQFF. For the CDR3, the DNA is TGTGCCAGCAGCGTAGAAGGGGGGGTGAACAATGAGCAGTTCTTC. The V call is TRBV9, the J call TRBJ2-1; maybe TRBD2 (7 bases). Germline V CDR1 and CDR2: SGDLS, YYNGEE. V was shortened by 0 bases and J by 5 bases, with 12 bases between the two germline ends. The CDR3 is 15 residues long.

This chain connects TRBV6-6 to TRBJ1-2; a possible D gene is TRBD1 (5 bases). The germline CDR1 and CDR2 sequences are MNHNY and SVGAGI (reference sequence). The ends were cut back, 5 bases at V and 2 bases at J, with 12 bases in the middle. The CDR3 is 14 amino acids. CDR3 in amino acids: CASSPPDRNYGYTF. The CDR3 DNA reads TGTGCCAGCAGTCCCCCCGACAGAAACTATGGCTACACCTTC.

As for this clone: One junction end does not reproduce the germline sequence, and a read error may be involved. The rearrangement links TRBV7-9 to TRBJ1-4; D ambiguous. This CDR3 is 16 amino acids long. In germline, CDR1 is SEHNR, CDR2 FQNEAQ (reference sequence). Written as DNA, the CDR3 is TGTTCCAGCAGCTTAGGTCTCGGGATTACGGGTGAAAAACTGTTTTTT. This encodes CSSSLGLGITGEKLFF.

V gene TRBV5-8 combines with J gene TRBJ2-5; D gene uncertain. The end of the DNA is better explained by TRBJ2-7, so the J call may be wrong. The CDR3 contains 13 residues. The germline CDR1 and CDR2 sequences are SGHTS and YDEGEE. The DNA for the CDR3 is TGTGCCAGCAGCTTTGTACAGCCCTACGAGCAGTACTTC. Its protein product is CASSFVQPYEQYF.

The chain joins TRBV29-1 to TRBJ2-1, with TRBD1 matching 8 bases. Germline V lookup: CDR1 SQVTM, CDR2 ANQGSEA. The junction had 10 bases not matched to a gene; V was cut back by 3 bases and J by 12 bases. The CDR3 totals 13 residues. The CDR3 nucleotides read TGCAGCGTTGACAGGGGGCTAGTGGTTGGGCAGTTCTTC. It yields the protein CSVDRGLVVGQFF.

A remark on this clone: The junction differs from germline at one of its ends, possibly a read error. Additional DNA sequences in this sample encode the identical CDR3. The chain is built from TRBV7-9 and TRBJ2-1, with 9 bases that match TRBD1. The CDR3 runs to 15 residues. Germline V CDR1 and CDR2: SEHNR, FQNEAQ (reference sequence). CDR3 in DNA: TGTGCCAGCACCGAGGAGGGACAGGGACTTAATGAGCAATTCTTC. Translation gives CASTEEGQGLNEQFF.

The table lists this clone with a count of one. At one boundary the junction diverges from the germline segment, which might be a read error. The chain joins TRBV7-6 to TRBJ1-4, with unresolved D. Germline lookup yields CDR1 SGHVS and CDR2 FNYEAQ. The CDR3 totals 15 residues. CDR3 sequence: CASSSQGRRREELFF. The CDR3 DNA reads TGTGCCAGCAGCTCCCAAGGGAGGAGGCGTGAAGAACTGTTTTTT. Using reference TRBV7-6 and TRBJ1-4 for the parts outside the CDR3, the full variable domain is GAGVSQSPRYKVTKRGQDVALRCDPISGHVSLYWYRQALGQGPEFLTYFNYEAQQDKSGLPNDRFSAERPEGSISTLTIQRTEQRDSAMYRCASSSQGRRREELFFGSGTQLSVL.

The V and J genes are TRBV18 and TRBJ2-3; TRBD1 matches at 12 bases. After removal of 3 bases from V and 6 bases from J, the junction contained 13 bases not matched to a gene. Germline V CDR1 and CDR2: KGHSH, LQKENI. The CDR3 runs to 18 residues. The CDR3 region is CASSPPPGQGAEGDTQYF. In DNA form, the CDR3 reads TGTGCCAGCTCACCCCCCCCGGGACAGGGGGCAGAGGGGGATACGCAGTATTTT.

The rearrangement uses TRBV4-3 and TRBJ2-7; 9 bases align to TRBD1. V shed 1 base, J shed 5 bases, and the junction held 9 bases outside the gene matches. Germline values: CDR1 LGHNA, CDR2 YSLEER. The CDR3 loop spans 16 amino acids. The CDR3 loop is CASSQGAQGASHEQYF. The DNA of the CDR3 is TGCGCCAGCAGCCAAGGGGCACAGGGGGCGTCGCACGAGCAGTACTTC.

CDR3 residues: CASSYKGVANTEAFF. The DNA of the CDR3 is TGTGCCAGCAGTTATAAGGGGGTAGCGAACACTGAAGCTTTCTTT. V usage is TRBV6-5 and J usage is TRBJ1-1; weak D call: TRBD1 (6 bases). The CDR3 runs 15 residues. Germline V gene data show CDR1 as MNHEY and CDR2 as SVGAGI. V lost 3 bases and J 1 base, leaving 12 bases between the germline ends.

The V and J genes are TRBV5-1 and TRBJ2-1; possibly TRBD2 for D (5 bases). Trimming removed 4 bases at V and 6 bases at J, with 11 bases between. CDR1 and CDR2 from the germline V gene are SGHRS and YFSETQ. The CDR3 has 13 amino acids. As DNA, the CDR3 is TGCGCCAGCAGCGGGGTAGCGCCCAATGAGCAGTTCTTC. It codes for CASSGVAPNEQFF.

This rearrangement joins TRBV11-3 to TRBJ1-2; 7 positions agree with TRBD1. The CDR3 runs to 13 residues. The V and J ends lost 0 bases and 8 bases, in that order; junction bases with no gene match: 3. The germline gives CDR1 SGHNT, CDR2 YENEEA. CDR3 coding DNA: TGTGCCAGCAGCTTAGATCGGACAGGAGGCTACACCTTC. Protein sequence: CASSLDRTGGYTF.

This chain links TRBV5-1 with TRBJ1-4; a weak D match, TRBD1 (6 bases). The CDR3 contains 15 residues. Germline V CDR1 and CDR2: SGHRS, YFSETQ. Trimming stripped 0 bases from V and 4 bases from J, with 10 bases between. The CDR3, as DNA: TGCGCCAGCAGCTTGGAAGGACAGTATAATGAAAAACTGTTTTTT. This codes for CASSLEGQYNEKLFF.

The rearrangement uses TRBV15 and TRBJ2-5; D is unclear. The DNA end lines up better with TRBJ2-7; the J call may be wrong. The CDR3 totals 13 residues. CDR1 is LNHNV, CDR2 YYDKDF, per germline (reference sequence). CDR3 DNA sequence: TGTGCCACCAGCAGAGATTTGCCCTACGAGCAGTACTTC. This translates into CATSRDLPYEQYF.

The V call is TRBV7-9, the J call TRBJ1-1, with 7 positions matching TRBD1. After removal of 8 bases from V and 4 bases from J, the junction contained 10 bases not matched to a gene. In germline, CDR1 is SEHNR, CDR2 FQNEAQ (reference sequence). This CDR3 spans 14 amino acids. CDR3 coding DNA: TGTGCCAGCGGACTACAGGGGATGGGCACTGAAGCTTTCTTT. Amino acids: CASGLQGMGTEAFF.

The CDR3 nucleotides read TGTGCCACCAGCGCTCACAGGGACAGGGGATCACCCCTCCACTTT. Protein: CATSAHRDRGSPLHF. The rearrangement links TRBV15 to TRBJ1-6; 10 bases fit TRBD1. The germline CDR1 and CDR2 sequences are LNHNV and YYDKDF (reference sequence). V was clipped by 5 bases and J by 10 bases; unmatched bases: 8. The CDR3 loop spans 15 amino acids.

V and J are TRBV2 and TRBJ1-2, with 8 bases matching TRBD1. Germline CDR1 reads SNHLY; CDR2 reads FYNNEI. Trimming at V came to 6 bases and at J to 0 bases, leaving 3 bases not matched to a gene. The CDR3 runs 14 residues. CDR3 DNA: TGTGCCAGCAGAAGACAGGGGACTAACTATGGCTACACCTTC. Amino acid sequence: CASRRQGTNYGYTF.

V gene TRBV6-1 combines with J gene TRBJ1-3; 7 bases fit TRBD1. The CDR3 covers 16 residues. The J segment lost 0 bases and the V segment lost 4 bases, leaving 6 bases of the junction unmatched. Germline V CDR1 and CDR2: MNHNS, SASEGT. For the CDR3, the DNA is TGTGCCAGCAGTGGCGAGGACAGGAGCTCTGGAAACACCATATATTTT. Protein: CASSGEDRSSGNTIYF.

The chain carries TRBV9 and TRBJ1-6; 7 bases are shared with TRBD1. The length of the CDR3 is 15 residues. J lost 5 bases, V lost 0 bases, and 2 bases had no gene match. The germline V gene encodes CDR1 SGDLS and CDR2 YYNGEE. The CDR3 sequence: CASSVAGTDNSPLHF. DNA of the CDR3: TGTGCCAGCAGCGTAGCTGGGACAGATAATTCACCCCTCCACTTT. The full variable domain, with the rest looked up from reference TRBV9 and TRBJ1-6, is DSGVTQTPKHLITATGQRVTLRCSPRSGDLSVYWYQQSLDQGLQFLIQYYNGEERAKGNILERFSAQQFPDLHSELNLSSLELGDSALYFCASSVAGTDNSPLHFGNGTRLTVT.